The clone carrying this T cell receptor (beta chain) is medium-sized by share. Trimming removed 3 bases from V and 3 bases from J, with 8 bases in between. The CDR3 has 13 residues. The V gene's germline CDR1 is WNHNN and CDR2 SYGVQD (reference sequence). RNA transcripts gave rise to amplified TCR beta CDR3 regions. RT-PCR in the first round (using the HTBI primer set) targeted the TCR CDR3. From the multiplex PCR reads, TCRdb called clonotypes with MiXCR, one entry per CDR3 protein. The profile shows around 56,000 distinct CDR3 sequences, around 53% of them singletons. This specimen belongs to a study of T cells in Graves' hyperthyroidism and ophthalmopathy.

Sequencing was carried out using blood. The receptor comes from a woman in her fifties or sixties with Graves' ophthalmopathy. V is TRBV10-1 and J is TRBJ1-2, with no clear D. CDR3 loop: CASSDSFDYGYTF. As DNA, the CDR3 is TGCGCCAGCAGTGACAGCTTCGACTATGGCTACACCTTC.